Shown below are 27 T cell receptor beta chains from a single sample sequenced in a study of a mutant IDH1 vaccine in newly diagnosed glioma. The sample's time point: week 5, during vaccination. Doses of 300 ug of mutant IDH1 20-mer peptide were given with topical imiquimod. These receptors have no identified antigens. Assay used: immunoSEQ multiplex PCR; TCRdb lists only in-frame clones, some missing. The repertoire holds nearly 55,000 clones, with 81% as singletons. Here the sequenced sample was PBMCs, taken from a glioma patient whose treatment included an IDH1 peptide vaccine. These receptors came from a man aged 25-45 years with glioma.

V and J are TRBV7-9 and TRBJ1-2; D is uncertain. Trimming left V 5 bases short and J 0 bases short, with 16 bases between. From germline, CDR1 is SEHNR and CDR2 FQNEAQ (reference sequence). The CDR3 runs to 16 residues. CDR3 coding DNA: TGTGCCAGCAGCCCTCGGGTAGGAACTACTAACTATGGCTACACCTTC. This sequence encodes CASSPRVGTTNYGYTF.

This rearrangement joins TRBV18 to TRBJ1-6; no reliable D call. The CDR3 contains 16 residues. Per germline, CDR1 KGHSH and CDR2 LQKENI. V was trimmed by 3 bases and J by 7 bases, leaving 16 bases between them. In nucleotides, the CDR3 is TGTGCCAGCTCACCCTCCGGGAGTTTGTTGAATTCACCCCTCCACTTT. Its translation: CASSPSGSLLNSPLHF. Using reference TRBV18 and TRBJ1-6 for the parts outside the CDR3, the full variable domain is NAGVMQNPRHLVRRRGQEARLRCSPMKGHSHVYWYRQLPEEGLKFMVYLQKENIIDESGMPKERFSAEFPKEGPSILRIQQVVRGDSAAYFCASSPSGSLLNSPLHFGNGTRLTVT.

The chain has TRBV6-1 and TRBJ1-1; no clear D gene. The germline gives CDR1 MNHNS, CDR2 SASEGT. With 6 bases removed from V and 10 bases from J, the gap between germline ends came to 12 bases. The CDR3 has 11 residues. This chain's CDR3 is CASRSTLAAFF. In DNA, the CDR3 is TGTGCCAGCAGGTCGACCTTGGCAGCTTTCTTT.

The J gene is TRBJ2-7, the V gene TRBV14, with a tentative D call TRBD1 (5 bases). The germline V and J ends were trimmed by 1 base and 0 bases, with 16 bases remaining between them. CDR1 SGHDN and CDR2 FVKESK come from the germline V gene. CDR3 length equals 17 residues. The CDR3: CASSQGAGWKSSYEQYF. For the CDR3, the DNA is TGTGCCAGCAGCCAAGGGGCAGGGTGGAAAAGCTCCTACGAGCAGTACTTC.

V is TRBV6-6 and J is TRBJ1-3; a weak D match, TRBD1 (6 bases). The germline V gene has CDR1 MNHNY and CDR2 SVGAGI (reference sequence). Deletions cut 7 bases from V and 4 bases from J, with 8 bases between. CDR3 length: 12 residues. The CDR3: CASKQGGNTIYF. CDR3 sequence (DNA): TGTGCCAGCAAACAGGGCGGAAACACCATATATTTT.

This chain links TRBV13 with TRBJ1-4; TRBD1 might be the D (6 bases). Per germline, CDR1 PRHDT and CDR2 FYEKMQ (reference sequence). The CDR3 runs 12 residues. V was pared by 4 bases and J by 7 bases, with 7 bases between. The CDR3 spells CASSWGAEKLFF. CDR3 nucleotides: TGTGCCAGCAGCTGGGGGGCTGAAAAACTGTTTTTT.

The genes are TRBV4-2 and TRBJ1-2; 8 bases match TRBD1. The CDR3 sequence is 16 residues long. From germline, CDR1 is LGHNA and CDR2 YNFKEQ. The V gene end was trimmed by 5 bases and the J gene end by 0 bases; junction bases not matched to a gene: 8. The CDR3 is CASSSRDRSPNYGYTF. In nucleotides, the CDR3 is TGTGCCAGCAGCTCCCGGGACAGGTCACCTAACTATGGCTACACCTTC.

The V and J genes are TRBV6-4 and TRBJ1-6; 10 nucleotides align to TRBD1. The J segment lost 7 bases and the V segment lost 4 bases, leaving 7 bases of the junction unmatched. The CDR3 has 16 residues. In germline, CDR1 is MRHNA, CDR2 SNTAGT. CDR3 nucleotides: TGTGCCAGCAGTGCCACACCGGGACAGGGGAATTCACCCCTCCACTTT. It is translated as CASSATPGQGNSPLHF.

This chain links TRBV6-6 with TRBJ2-1, with TRBD1 identical over 10 bases. V trimming: 5 bases; J trimming: 6 bases; junction bases outside the gene matches: 7. Per germline, CDR1 MNHNY and CDR2 SVGAGI (reference sequence). CDR3 length: 15 residues. CDR3 sequence: CASSLRDRGGNEQFF. In nucleotides, the CDR3 is TGTGCCAGCAGTCTCCGGGACAGGGGAGGCAATGAGCAGTTCTTC.

The V call is TRBV5-5, the J call TRBJ2-3; no clear D. The CDR3 is 13 residues long. The germline CDR1 and CDR2 sequences are SGHKS and YYEKEE (reference sequence). V was cut by 1 base and J by 6 bases, with 9 bases left in between. The CDR3 coding sequence is TGTGCCAGCAGCTTGCCCCCGATGGATACGCAGTATTTT. It specifies CASSLPPMDTQYF.

Here the CDR3 reads CASRTQRDIQYF. The CDR3 nucleotides read TGTGCCAGCAGGACCCAGAGAGACATTCAGTACTTC. The chain employs TRBV6-5 and TRBJ2-4; D unclear. CDR3 length: 12 amino acids. The germline CDR1 and CDR2 sequences are MNHEY and SVGAGI. Trimming left V 6 bases short and J 8 bases short, with 11 bases between.

The chain couples TRBV15 to TRBJ1-4; D uncertain. The CDR3 totals 16 residues. Trimming removed 5 bases at V and 0 bases at J, with 13 bases between. Germline CDR1 reads LNHNV; CDR2 reads YYDKDF (reference sequence). CDR3 residues: CATSGGGFATNEKLFF. In nucleotides, the CDR3 is TGTGCCACCAGCGGAGGAGGGTTCGCAACTAATGAAAAACTGTTTTTT.

The chain has TRBV7-9 and TRBJ2-1, with 9 bases matching TRBD2. The CDR3 consists of 16 residues. The trim removed 2 bases at V and 7 bases at J, leaving 9 bases unmatched. The germline V gene encodes CDR1 SEHNR and CDR2 FQNEAQ (reference sequence). CDR3 DNA sequence: TGTGCCAGCAGCTTAAGGCTAGCGGGGATGGGAAATGAGCAGTTCTTC. Protein product: CASSLRLAGMGNEQFF.

CDR3 nucleotides: TGCGCCAGCAGCTTGGCTGCAGGGAAGAACACTGAAGCTTTCTTT. As protein: CASSLAAGKNTEAFF. This sequence joins TRBV5-1 and TRBJ1-1, with D tentatively TRBD1 (5 bases). Germline-derived CDR1 and CDR2 are SGHRS and YFSETQ. V lost 0 bases and J lost 1, with 10 bases in between. The CDR3 sequence is 15 residues long. Based on the CDR3 plus reference TRBV5-1 and TRBJ1-1, the full variable domain is KAGVTQTPRYLIKTRGQQVTLSCSPISGHRSVSWYQQTPGQGLQFLFEYFSETQRNKGNFPGRFSGRQFSNSRSEMNVSTLELGDSALYLCASSLAAGKNTEAFFGQGTRLTVV.

The V call is TRBV6-6, the J call TRBJ1-3; no reliable D call. Germline V gives CDR1 MNHNY, CDR2 SVGAGI (reference sequence). V lost 0 bases, J lost 4 bases, and 10 bases lay in between. The CDR3 contains 15 residues. This CDR3 is CASSYSRQPGNTIYF. CDR3 DNA sequence: TGTGCCAGCAGTTACTCGCGACAACCGGGAAACACCATATATTTT.

V and J are TRBV18 and TRBJ2-7; 8 bases are shared with TRBD1. V lost 6 bases, J lost 5 bases, and 9 bases stayed unmatched. Germline values: CDR1 KGHSH, CDR2 LQKENI. The CDR3 sequence is 14 residues long. DNA of the CDR3: TGTGCCAGCTCGCTCCGACAGGGGCGGAACGAGCAGTACTTC. This encodes CASSLRQGRNEQYF.

This clone was detected once. This chain links TRBV5-1 with TRBJ2-2; TRBD2 matches 14 bases. There are 15 residues in the CDR3. V lost 7 bases and J lost 6; bases outside the gene matches: 5. CDR1 is SGHRS, CDR2 YFSETQ, per germline. Here the CDR3 reads CASARTSGGPGELFF. The DNA of the CDR3 is TGCGCCAGCGCAAGGACTAGCGGGGGGCCCGGGGAGCTGTTTTTT.

The chain combines TRBV28 with TRBJ2-2; D is ambiguous. The V and J ends lost 5 bases and 2 bases respectively, with 12 bases between them. Germline CDR1 reads MDHEN; CDR2 reads SYDVKM. The CDR3 spans 15 residues. DNA for the CDR3: TGTGCCAGCAGTCTAGATTCCAGAAACACCGGGGAGCTGTTTTTT. Its protein is CASSLDSRNTGELFF.

This clone was observed once. The chain has TRBV7-8 and TRBJ2-7, with TRBD1 matching over 7 bases. Germline CDR1 and CDR2: SGHVS and FQNEAQ. The length of the CDR3 is 15 residues. With V trimmed by 5 bases and J by 5 bases, 12 bases remained unmatched. This chain's CDR3 is CASSRLIGQVNEQYF. DNA of the CDR3: TGTGCCAGCAGCCGACTCATCGGACAGGTCAACGAGCAGTACTTC.

This clone has only a few counts. V usage is TRBV5-6 and J usage is TRBJ1-5, with TRBD1 as a possible D gene (6 bases). The germline gives CDR1 SGHDT, CDR2 YYEEEE. Trimming took off 0 bases at V and 14 bases at J, with 12 bases between the two ends. There are 12 residues in the CDR3. The CDR3 DNA sequence: TGTGCCAGCAGCTTGGTGGACAGCCCCGAGCATTTT. It codes for CASSLVDSPEHF.

The rearrangement links TRBV5-1 to TRBJ1-2, with 7 bases aligning to TRBD1. Germline CDR1 reads SGHRS; CDR2 reads YFSETQ. J lost 1 base, V lost 0 bases, and 6 bases had no gene match. The CDR3 is made up of 16 amino acids. Written as DNA, the CDR3 is TGCGCCAGCAGCTTGGCCGGGGGGACAGATAACTATGGCTACACCTTC. This translates into CASSLAGGTDNYGYTF.

This clone was counted once. The chain employs TRBV19 and TRBJ1-2; TRBD1 is a possible D gene (5 bases). The CDR3 consists of 15 residues. V was cut by 4 bases and J by 4 bases, with 16 bases left in between. CDR1 is LNHDA, CDR2 SQIVND, per germline (reference sequence). The CDR3 spells CASSTQGLRSYGYTF. The CDR3 DNA reads as TGTGCCAGTAGTACCCAGGGTCTTCGCTCCTATGGCTACACCTTC.

This chain uses TRBV9 with TRBJ2-5, with 7 bases aligning to TRBD1. Trimming at V came to 4 bases and at J to 1 base, leaving 10 bases not matched to a gene. The CDR3 is made up of 16 amino acids. Germline CDR1 and CDR2: SGDLS and YYNGEE. The CDR3 nucleotides are TGTGCCAGCAGCACGACGGGACAGATAGTCCAAGAGACCCAGTACTTC. As protein: CASSTTGQIVQETQYF. Drawing the rest from reference TRBV9 and TRBJ2-5, the complete variable domain is DSGVTQTPKHLITATGQRVTLRCSPRSGDLSVYWYQQSLDQGLQFLIQYYNGEERAKGNILERFSAQQFPDLHSELNLSSLELGDSALYFCASSTTGQIVQETQYFGPGTRLLVL.

As for this clone: This specimen includes other DNA sequences encoding the same CDR3. The chain carries TRBV7-6 and TRBJ1-1; no clear D gene. The V and J ends lost 0 bases and 2 bases respectively, with 4 bases between them. The CDR3 has 13 amino acids. Germline values: CDR1 SGHVS, CDR2 FNYEAQ. CDR3 nucleotides: TGTGCCAGCAGCTTAGCTGGAAACACTGAAGCTTTCTTT. Its translation is CASSLAGNTEAFF.

This chain connects TRBV5-4 to TRBJ2-2; D gene ambiguous. The germline V gene has CDR1 SGHNT and CDR2 YYREEE (reference sequence). V gave up 6 bases and J gave up 4 bases, with 10 bases separating them. CDR3 length equals 13 residues. The CDR3 DNA sequence: TGTGCCAGCACCCAAGGCCCCACCGGGGAGCTGTTTTTT. Encoded protein: CASTQGPTGELFF. The full variable domain, with the rest looked up from reference TRBV5-4 and TRBJ2-2, is ETGVTQSPTHLIKTRGQQVTLRCSSQSGHNTVSWYQQALGQGPQFIFQYYREEENGRGNFPPRFSGLQFPNYSSELNVNALELDDSALYLCASTQGPTGELFFGEGSRLTVL.

The chain employs TRBV27 and TRBJ1-4; D is unresolved. The CDR3 is 13 residues long. Germline V gives CDR1 MNHEY, CDR2 SMNVEV (reference sequence). Trimming shortened V by 0 bases and J by 8 bases, and 7 bases separated the two germline ends. The DNA for the CDR3 is TGTGCCAGCAGTTTATCGTCGTACGAAAAACTGTTTTTT. Translated, it gives CASSLSSYEKLFF.

CDR3 sequence: CASSRDLQETQYF. CDR3 in DNA: TGTGCCAGCAGCCGGGACCTTCAAGAGACCCAGTACTTC. J is TRBJ2-5 and V is TRBV6-6; D is possibly TRBD1 or TRBD2 (5 bases each). CDR3 length: 13 residues. Germline V gene sequence: CDR1 MNHNY, CDR2 SVGAGI (reference sequence). V gave up 6 bases and J gave up 2 bases, with 10 bases separating them.